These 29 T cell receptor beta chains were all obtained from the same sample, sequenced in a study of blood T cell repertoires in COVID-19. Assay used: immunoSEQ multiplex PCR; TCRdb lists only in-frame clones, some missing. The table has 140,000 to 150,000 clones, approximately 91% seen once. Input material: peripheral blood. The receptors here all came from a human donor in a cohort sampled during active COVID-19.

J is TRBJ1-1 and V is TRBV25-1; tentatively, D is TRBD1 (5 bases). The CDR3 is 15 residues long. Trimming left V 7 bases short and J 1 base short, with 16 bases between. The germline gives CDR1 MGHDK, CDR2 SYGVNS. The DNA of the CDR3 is TGTGCCAGCATCCAGGGTGACTGGGCGAACACTGAAGCTTTCTTT. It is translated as CASIQGDWANTEAFF.

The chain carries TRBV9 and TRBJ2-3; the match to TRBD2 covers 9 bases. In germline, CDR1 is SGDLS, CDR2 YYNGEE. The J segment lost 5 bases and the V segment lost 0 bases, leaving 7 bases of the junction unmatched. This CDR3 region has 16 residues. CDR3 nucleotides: TGTGCCAGCAGCGTAGAAGTAGCGGGAGTAGGAGATACGCAGTATTTT. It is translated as CASSVEVAGVGDTQYF.

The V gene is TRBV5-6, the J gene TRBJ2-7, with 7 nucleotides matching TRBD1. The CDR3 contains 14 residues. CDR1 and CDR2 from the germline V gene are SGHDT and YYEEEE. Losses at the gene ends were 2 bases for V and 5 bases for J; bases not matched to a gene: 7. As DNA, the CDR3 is TGTGCCAGCAGCTTTAGTACAGGGGTAAACGAGCAGTACTTC. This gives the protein CASSFSTGVNEQYF.

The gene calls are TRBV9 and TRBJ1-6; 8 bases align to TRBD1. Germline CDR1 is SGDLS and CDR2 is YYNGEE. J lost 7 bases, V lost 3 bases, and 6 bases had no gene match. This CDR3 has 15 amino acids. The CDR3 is CASSGRQGNNSPLHF. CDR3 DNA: TGTGCCAGCAGCGGAAGACAGGGGAACAATTCACCCCTCCACTTT.

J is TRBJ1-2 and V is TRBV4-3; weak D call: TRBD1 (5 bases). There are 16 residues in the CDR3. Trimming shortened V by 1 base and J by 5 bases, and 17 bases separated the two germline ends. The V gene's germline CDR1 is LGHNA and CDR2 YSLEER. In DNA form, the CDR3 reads TGCGCCAGCAGCCAAGGCTACACAGGCCCGTTTTATGGCTACACCTTC. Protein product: CASSQGYTGPFYGYTF.

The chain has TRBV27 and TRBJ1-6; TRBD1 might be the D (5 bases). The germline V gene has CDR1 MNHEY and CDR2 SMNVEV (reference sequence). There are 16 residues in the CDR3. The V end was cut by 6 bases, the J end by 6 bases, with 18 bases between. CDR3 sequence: CASRSTGGALNSPLHF. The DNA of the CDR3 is TGTGCCAGCAGATCAACCGGCGGGGCCCTTAATTCACCCCTCCACTTT.

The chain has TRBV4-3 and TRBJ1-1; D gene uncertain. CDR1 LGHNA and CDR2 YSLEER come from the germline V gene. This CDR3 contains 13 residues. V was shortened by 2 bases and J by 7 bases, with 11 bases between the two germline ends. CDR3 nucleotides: TGCGCCAGCAGCCAACCGGGTGGCGGTGAAGCTTTCTTT. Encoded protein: CASSQPGGGEAFF.

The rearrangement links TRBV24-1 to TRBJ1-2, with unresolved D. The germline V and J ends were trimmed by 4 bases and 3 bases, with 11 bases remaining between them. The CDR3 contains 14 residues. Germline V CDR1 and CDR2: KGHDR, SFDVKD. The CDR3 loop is CATSDSYTYYGYTF. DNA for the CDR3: TGTGCCACCAGTGACTCGTACACCTACTATGGCTACACCTTC.

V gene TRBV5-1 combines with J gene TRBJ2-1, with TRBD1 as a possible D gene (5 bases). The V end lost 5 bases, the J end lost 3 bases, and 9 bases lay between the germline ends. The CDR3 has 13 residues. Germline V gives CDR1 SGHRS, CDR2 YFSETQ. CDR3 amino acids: CASRQDIYNEQFF. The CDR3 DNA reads TGCGCCAGCAGACAGGACATCTACAATGAGCAGTTCTTC.

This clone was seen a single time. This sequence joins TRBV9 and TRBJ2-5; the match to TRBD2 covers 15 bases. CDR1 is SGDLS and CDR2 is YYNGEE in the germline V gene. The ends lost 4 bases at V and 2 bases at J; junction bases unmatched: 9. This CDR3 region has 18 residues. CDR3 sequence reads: CASSPGLAGGVGQETQYF. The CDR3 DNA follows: TGTGCCAGCAGCCCGGGACTAGCGGGAGGTGTGGGGCAAGAGACCCAGTACTTC.

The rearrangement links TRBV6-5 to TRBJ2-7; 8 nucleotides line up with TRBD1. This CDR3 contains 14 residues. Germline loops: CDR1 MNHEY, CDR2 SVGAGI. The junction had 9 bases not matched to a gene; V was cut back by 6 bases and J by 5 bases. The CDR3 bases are TGTGCCAGCAGCCTCGGACAGGGAAGGGACGAGCAGTACTTC. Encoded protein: CASSLGQGRDEQYF.

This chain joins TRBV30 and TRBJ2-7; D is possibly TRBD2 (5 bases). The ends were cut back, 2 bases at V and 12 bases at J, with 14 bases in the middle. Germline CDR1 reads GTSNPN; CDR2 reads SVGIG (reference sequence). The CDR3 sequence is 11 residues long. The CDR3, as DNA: TGTGCCTGGAGTACTGAAGGCGAGGGGTACTTC. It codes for CAWSTEGEGYF.

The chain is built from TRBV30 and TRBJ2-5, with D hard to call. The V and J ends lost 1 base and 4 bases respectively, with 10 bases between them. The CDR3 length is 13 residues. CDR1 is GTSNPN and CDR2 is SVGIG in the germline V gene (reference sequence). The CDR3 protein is CAWSGVTVETQYF. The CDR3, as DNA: TGTGCCTGGAGTGGGGTGACTGTAGAGACCCAGTACTTC.

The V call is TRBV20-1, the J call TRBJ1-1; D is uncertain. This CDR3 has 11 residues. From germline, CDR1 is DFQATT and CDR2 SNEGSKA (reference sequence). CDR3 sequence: CGLRPNTEAFF. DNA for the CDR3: TGCGGACTCAGACCAAACACTGAAGCTTTCTTT.

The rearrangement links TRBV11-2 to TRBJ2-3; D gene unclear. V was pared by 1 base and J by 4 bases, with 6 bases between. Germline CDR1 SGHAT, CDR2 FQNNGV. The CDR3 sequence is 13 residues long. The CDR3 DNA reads TGTGCCAGCAGCTTAGCGGGTTCAGATACGCAGTATTTT. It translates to CASSLAGSDTQYF. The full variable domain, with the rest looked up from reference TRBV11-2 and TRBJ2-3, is EAGVAQSPRYKIIEKRQSVAFWCNPISGHATLYWYQQILGQGPKLLIQFQNNGVVDDSQLPKDRFSAERLKGVDSTLKIQPAKLEDSAVYLCASSLAGSDTQYFGPGTRLTVL.

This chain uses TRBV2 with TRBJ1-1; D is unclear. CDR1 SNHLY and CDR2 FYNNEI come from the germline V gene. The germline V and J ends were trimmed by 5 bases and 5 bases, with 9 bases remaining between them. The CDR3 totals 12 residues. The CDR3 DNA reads TGTGCCAGCAGTCAGGTCAGAACTGAAGCTTTCTTT. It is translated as CASSQVRTEAFF.

The CDR3 DNA reads TGTGCCAGCCACATAATGTGGGGGGGTCCATACACCGGGGAGCTGTTTTTT. This codes for CASHIMWGGPYTGELFF. The chain is built from TRBV5-6 and TRBJ2-2, with 7 bases identical to TRBD2. Germline lookup yields CDR1 SGHDT and CDR2 YYEEEE. The CDR3 is made up of 17 amino acids. Trimming at V came to 7 bases and at J to 3 bases, leaving 15 bases not matched to a gene. The variable domain in full, with the rest retrieved from reference TRBV5-6 and TRBJ2-2, is DAGVTQSPTHLIKTRGQQVTLRCSPKSGHDTVSWYQQALGQGPQFIFQYYEEEERQRGNFPDRFSGHQFPNYSSELNVNALLLGDSALYLCASHIMWGGPYTGELFFGEGSRLTVL.

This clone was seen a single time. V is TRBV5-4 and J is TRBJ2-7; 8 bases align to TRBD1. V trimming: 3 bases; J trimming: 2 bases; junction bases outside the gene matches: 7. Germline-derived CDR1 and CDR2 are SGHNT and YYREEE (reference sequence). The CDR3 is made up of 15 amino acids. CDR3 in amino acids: CASSYRTGPTYEQYF. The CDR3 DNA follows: TGTGCCAGCAGCTACCGGACAGGGCCAACCTACGAGCAGTACTTC.

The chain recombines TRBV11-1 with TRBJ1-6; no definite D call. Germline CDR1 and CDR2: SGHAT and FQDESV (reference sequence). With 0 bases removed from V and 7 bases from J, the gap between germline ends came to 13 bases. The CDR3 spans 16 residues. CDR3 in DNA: TGTGCCAGCAGCTTAGCGAGGGCAGGAAGAAATTCACCCCTCCACTTT. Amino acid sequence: CASSLARAGRNSPLHF.

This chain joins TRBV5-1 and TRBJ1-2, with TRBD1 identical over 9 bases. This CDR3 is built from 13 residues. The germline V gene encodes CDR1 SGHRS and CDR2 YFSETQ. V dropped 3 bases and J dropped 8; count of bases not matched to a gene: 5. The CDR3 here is CASSSGQGDGYTF. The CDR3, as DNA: TGCGCCAGCAGCTCGGGACAGGGTGACGGCTACACCTTC. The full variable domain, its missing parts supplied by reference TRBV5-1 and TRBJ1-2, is KAGVTQTPRYLIKTRGQQVTLSCSPISGHRSVSWYQQTPGQGLQFLFEYFSETQRNKGNFPGRFSGRQFSNSRSEMNVSTLELGDSALYLCASSSGQGDGYTFGSGTRLTVV.

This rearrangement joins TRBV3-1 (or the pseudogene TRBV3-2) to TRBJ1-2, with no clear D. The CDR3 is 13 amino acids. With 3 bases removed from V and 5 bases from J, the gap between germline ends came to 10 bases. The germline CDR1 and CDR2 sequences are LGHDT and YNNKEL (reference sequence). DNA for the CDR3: TGTGCCAGCAGCCAGGGAGGGTTATATGGCTACACCTTC. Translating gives CASSQGGLYGYTF.

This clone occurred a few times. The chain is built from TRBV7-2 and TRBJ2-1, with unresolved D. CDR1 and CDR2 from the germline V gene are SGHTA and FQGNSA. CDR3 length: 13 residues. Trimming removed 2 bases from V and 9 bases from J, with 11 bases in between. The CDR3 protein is CASSLSPPGEQFF. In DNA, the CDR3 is TGTGCCAGCAGCTTAAGTCCCCCCGGTGAGCAGTTCTTC.

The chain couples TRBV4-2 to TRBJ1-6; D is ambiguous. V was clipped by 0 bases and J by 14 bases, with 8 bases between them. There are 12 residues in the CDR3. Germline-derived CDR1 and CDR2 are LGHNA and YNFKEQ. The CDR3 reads CASSQEFGALHF. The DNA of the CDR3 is TGTGCCAGCAGCCAAGAATTCGGGGCCCTCCACTTT.

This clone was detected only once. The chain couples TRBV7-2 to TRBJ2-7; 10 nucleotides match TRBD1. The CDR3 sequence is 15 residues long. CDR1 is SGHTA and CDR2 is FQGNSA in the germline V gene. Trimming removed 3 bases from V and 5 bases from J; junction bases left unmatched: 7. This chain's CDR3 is CASSFGQGEFNEQYF. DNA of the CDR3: TGTGCCAGCAGCTTTGGACAGGGGGAATTCAACGAGCAGTACTTC.

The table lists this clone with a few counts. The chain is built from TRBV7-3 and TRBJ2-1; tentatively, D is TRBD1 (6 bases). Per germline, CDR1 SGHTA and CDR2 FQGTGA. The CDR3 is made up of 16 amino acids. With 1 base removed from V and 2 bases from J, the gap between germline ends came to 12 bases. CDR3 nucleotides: TGTGCCAGCAGCTTAATTGCGGACAGAGCCTACAATGAGCAGTTCTTC. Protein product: CASSLIADRAYNEQFF. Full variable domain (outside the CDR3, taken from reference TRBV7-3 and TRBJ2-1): GAGVSQTPSNKVTEKGKYVELRCDPISGHTALYWYRQSLGQGPEFLIYFQGTGAADDSGLPNDRFFAVRPEGSVSTLKIQRTERGDSAVYLCASSLIADRAYNEQFFGPGTRLTVL.

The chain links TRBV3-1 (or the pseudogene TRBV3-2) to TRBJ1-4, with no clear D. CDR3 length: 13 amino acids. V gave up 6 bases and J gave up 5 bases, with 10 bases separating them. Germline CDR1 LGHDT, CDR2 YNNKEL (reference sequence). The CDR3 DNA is TGTGCCAGCAGAAAAAGAGAGAATGAAAAACTGTTTTTT. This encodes CASRKRENEKLFF.

In DNA form, the CDR3 reads TGTGCCAGCACCGATACCGGGGTGAATGGCTACACCTTC. It translates to CASTDTGVNGYTF. The V gene is TRBV12-3 or TRBV12-4, the J gene TRBJ1-2; no firm D call. The CDR3 covers 13 residues. Trimming pared 7 bases from V and 6 bases from J, leaving 15 bases between.

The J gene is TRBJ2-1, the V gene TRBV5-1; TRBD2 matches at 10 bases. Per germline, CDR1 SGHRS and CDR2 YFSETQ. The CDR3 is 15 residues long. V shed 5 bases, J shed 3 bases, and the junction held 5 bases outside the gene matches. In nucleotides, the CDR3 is TGCGCCAGCAGGTTCCTAGCGGGAGTCTACAATGAGCAGTTCTTC. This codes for CASRFLAGVYNEQFF.

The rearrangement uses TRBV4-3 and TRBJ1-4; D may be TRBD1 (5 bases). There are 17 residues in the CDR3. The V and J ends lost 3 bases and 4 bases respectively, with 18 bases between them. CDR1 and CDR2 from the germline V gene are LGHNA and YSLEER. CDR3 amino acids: CASSHSWGDNGNEKLFF. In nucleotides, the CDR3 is TGCGCCAGCAGCCATTCGTGGGGGGATAATGGTAATGAAAAACTGTTTTTT.